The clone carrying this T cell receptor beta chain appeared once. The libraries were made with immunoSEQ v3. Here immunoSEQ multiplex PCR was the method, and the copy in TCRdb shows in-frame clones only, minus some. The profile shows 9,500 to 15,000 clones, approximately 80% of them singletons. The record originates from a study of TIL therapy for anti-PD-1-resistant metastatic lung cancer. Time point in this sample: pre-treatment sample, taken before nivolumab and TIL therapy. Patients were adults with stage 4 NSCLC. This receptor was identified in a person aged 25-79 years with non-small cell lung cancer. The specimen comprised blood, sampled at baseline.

The CDR3 here is CASGLDSGTEAFF. The CDR3 bases are TGTGCTAGTGGTTTGGACAGTGGGACTGAAGCTTTCTTT. The rearrangement links TRBV12-5 to TRBJ1-1; D uncertain. The CDR3 loop spans 13 amino acids. Per germline, CDR1 LGHNT and CDR2 FRNRAP. Trimming pared 1 base from V and 5 bases from J, leaving 8 bases between. Filled out from reference TRBV12-5 and TRBJ1-1, the complete variable domain reads DARVTQTPRHKVTEMGQEVTMRCQPILGHNTVFWYRQTMMQGLELLAYFRNRAPLDDSGMPKDRFSAEMPDATLATLKIQPSEPRDSAVYFCASGLDSGTEAFFGQGTRLTVV.